The 7 T cell receptor beta chains given below trace back to one sample, sequenced in a study of T cells in Graves' hyperthyroidism and ophthalmopathy. Amplification yielded TCR beta CDR3 regions, with RNA transcripts as the source. RT-PCR in the first round (using the HTBI primer set) targeted the TCR CDR3. TCRdb redid the calling of the multiplex PCR reads with MiXCR, one entry per CDR3 protein. The repertoire includes 700,000 or so distinct CDR3 sequences, 16% of them detected once, and around 8.1% sits in the top ten. The source material was blood. These receptors were obtained from a man between 18 and 29 years old with Graves' hyperthyroidism.

This clonotype has a handful of counts. V and J are TRBV27 and TRBJ2-2, with 7 bases aligning to TRBD1. This CDR3 spans 15 amino acids. Germline V CDR1 and CDR2: MNHEY, SMNVEV (reference sequence). After removal of 4 bases from V and 4 bases from J, the junction contained 6 bases not matched to a gene. CDR3 amino acids: CASSYDRVRTGELFF. In DNA, the CDR3 is TGTGCCAGCAGTTACGACAGGGTACGCACCGGGGAGCTGTTTTTT.

Note on this clonotype: Being one base from a much bigger clone, this may be a read error. J is TRBJ2-2 and V is TRBV2; no definite D call. The CDR3 has 13 residues. Germline V CDR1 and CDR2: SNHLY, FYNNEI. V was cut by 7 bases and J by 5 bases, with 11 bases left in between. The CDR3 here is CASKPPRTGELFF. As DNA, the CDR3 is TGTGCCAGCAAACCCCCCCGGACCGGGGAGCTGTTTTTT.

V is TRBV6-5 and J is TRBJ2-7; the D is unclear. The CDR3 consists of 13 residues. CDR1 is MNHEY, CDR2 SVGAGI, per germline. Between the trimmed V and J ends, which lost 2 bases and 4 bases, there was a span of 9 bases. CDR3 bases: TGTGCCAGCAGTTACAAATACCTATACGAGCAGTACTTC. Protein sequence: CASSYKYLYEQYF.

Many counts were recorded for this clonotype. The chain uses TRBV29-1 and TRBJ2-1; D gene unclear. The CDR3 spans 13 residues. Between the trimmed V and J ends, which lost 5 bases and 0 bases, there was a span of 8 bases. Germline lookup yields CDR1 SQVTM and CDR2 ANQGSEA. In DNA form, the CDR3 reads TGCAGCGTTAGGCTGGGCTCCTACAATGAGCAGTTCTTC. This encodes CSVRLGSYNEQFF.

This clonotype was counted ten times or more. The chain couples TRBV20-1 to TRBJ2-3; either TRBD1 or TRBD2 may fit D (5 bases each). The CDR3 loop spans 13 amino acids. V was cut by 4 bases and J by 2 bases, with 10 bases left in between. Germline values: CDR1 DFQATT, CDR2 SNEGSKA (reference sequence). This CDR3 is CSAMGTATDTQYF. DNA of the CDR3: TGCAGTGCTATGGGGACGGCCACAGATACGCAGTATTTT.

V and J are TRBV28 and TRBJ1-1; TRBD1 might be the D (5 bases). The CDR3 runs 16 residues. Germline lookup yields CDR1 MDHEN and CDR2 SYDVKM. V was cut by 3 bases and J by 0 bases, with 14 bases left in between. The CDR3 sequence: CASSFWAGRMNTEAFF. CDR3 nucleotides: TGTGCCAGCAGTTTTTGGGCAGGGAGAATGAACACTGAAGCTTTCTTT.

This clonotype came up many times. This chain joins TRBV28 and TRBJ1-3; TRBD1 matches 11 bases. Trimming removed 5 bases from V and 3 bases from J; junction bases left unmatched: 3. CDR3 length equals 15 residues. CDR1 MDHEN and CDR2 SYDVKM come from the germline V gene. CDR3 sequence: CASSPGTGGGNTIYF. As DNA, the CDR3 is TGTGCCAGCAGTCCGGGGACAGGGGGTGGAAACACCATATATTTT.